This T cell receptor (beta chain) is drawn from a study of T cells expressing NK-cell markers. The germline V gene encodes CDR1 MNHNS and CDR2 SASEGT. The CDR3 is 17 amino acids. Study conclusions and caveats: There were several donors in whom these clonotypes also led the CD3+CD56-NKG2C+ fraction. It remained uncertain whether the expanded NKG2C+ T cell clones were specific for HCMV antigens. Top CD8+ clonotypes included the dominant CD3+CD56+NKG2C+ clonotypes in 5 or 6 donors.

From the 5' RACE reads, TCRdb lists one entry per CDR3 protein and no DNA. The sample includes roughly 280,000 distinct CDR3 sequences. About this clonotype itself: The antigen is undetermined.

The TCR was taken from a man in his late teens or twenties in good health. V usage is TRBV6-1 and J usage is TRBJ1-1; TCRdb returns TRBD1, unconfirmable since there is no DNA. The source material was blood T cells: a sorted CD56 or NKG2C T cell subset, CD4+ or CD8+ T cells, or bulk PBMC T cells (not recorded which). The CDR3 is CASNEVRGADRNTEAFF.